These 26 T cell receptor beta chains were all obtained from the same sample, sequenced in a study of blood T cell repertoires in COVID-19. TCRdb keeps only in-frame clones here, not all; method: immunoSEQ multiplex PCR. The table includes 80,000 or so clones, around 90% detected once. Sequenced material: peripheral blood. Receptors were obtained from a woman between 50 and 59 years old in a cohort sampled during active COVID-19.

CDR3 nucleotide sequence: TGTGCCAGCAGTAGGGAGGGCCTTGGAGATACGCAGTATTTT. Translating it yields CASSREGLGDTQYF. This chain uses TRBV27 with TRBJ2-3, with TRBD2 matching 7 bases. The germline gives CDR1 MNHEY, CDR2 SMNVEV (reference sequence). The CDR3 extends over 14 amino acids. The J segment lost 5 bases and the V segment lost 5 bases, leaving 7 bases of the junction unmatched.

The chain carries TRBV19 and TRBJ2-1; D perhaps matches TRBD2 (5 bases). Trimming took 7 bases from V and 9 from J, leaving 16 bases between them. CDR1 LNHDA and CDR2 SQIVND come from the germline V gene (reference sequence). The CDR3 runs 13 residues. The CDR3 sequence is CASTVPGWGEQFF. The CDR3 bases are TGTGCCAGTACGGTCCCGGGGTGGGGTGAGCAGTTCTTC.

CDR3: CASSLSGGGTEAFF. CDR3 DNA: TGCGCCAGCAGCTTGTCGGGGGGCGGAACTGAAGCTTTCTTT. This chain connects TRBV5-1 to TRBJ1-1; a weak D match, TRBD1 (6 bases). Trimming left V 1 base short and J 5 bases short, with 12 bases between. Germline V CDR1 and CDR2: SGHRS, YFSETQ. This CDR3 is built from 14 residues.

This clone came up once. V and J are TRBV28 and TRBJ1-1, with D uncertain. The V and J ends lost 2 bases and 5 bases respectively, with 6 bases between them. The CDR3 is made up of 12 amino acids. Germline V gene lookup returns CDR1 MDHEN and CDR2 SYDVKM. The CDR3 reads CASSLVVTEAFF. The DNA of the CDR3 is TGTGCCAGCAGTTTAGTAGTGACTGAAGCTTTCTTT.

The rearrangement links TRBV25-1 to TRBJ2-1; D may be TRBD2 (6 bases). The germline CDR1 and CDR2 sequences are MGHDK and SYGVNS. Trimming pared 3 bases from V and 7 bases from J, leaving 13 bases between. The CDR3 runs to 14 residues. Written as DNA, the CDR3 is TGTGCCAGCAGTGAGTACGGGAGACTGAATGAGCAGTTCTTC. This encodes CASSEYGRLNEQFF.

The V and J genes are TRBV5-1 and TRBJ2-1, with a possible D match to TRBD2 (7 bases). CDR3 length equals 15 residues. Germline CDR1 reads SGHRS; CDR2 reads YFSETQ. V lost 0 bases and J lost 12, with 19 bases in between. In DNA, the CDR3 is TGCGCCAGCAGCTTGGGGGGCGGGGGCTCCGGGGGGCAGTTCTTC. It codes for CASSLGGGGSGGQFF.

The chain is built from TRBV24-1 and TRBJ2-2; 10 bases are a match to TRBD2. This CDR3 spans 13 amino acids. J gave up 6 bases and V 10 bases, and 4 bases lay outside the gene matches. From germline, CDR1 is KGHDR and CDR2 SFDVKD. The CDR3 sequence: CATGTSVSGELFF. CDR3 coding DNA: TGTGCCACGGGGACTAGCGTCTCCGGGGAGCTGTTTTTT.

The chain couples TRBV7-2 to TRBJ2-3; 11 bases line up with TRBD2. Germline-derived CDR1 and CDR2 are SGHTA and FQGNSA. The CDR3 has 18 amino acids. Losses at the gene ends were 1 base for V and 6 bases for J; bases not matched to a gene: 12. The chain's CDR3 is CASSLELAGVRGRDTQYF. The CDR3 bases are TGTGCCAGCAGCTTAGAACTAGCGGGGGTTAGAGGCAGGGATACGCAGTATTTT. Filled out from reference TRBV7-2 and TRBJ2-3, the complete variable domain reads GAGVSQSPSNKVTEKGKDVELRCDPISGHTALYWYRQSLGQGLEFLIYFQGNSAPDKSGLPSDRFSAERTGGSVSTLTIQRTQQEDSAVYLCASSLELAGVRGRDTQYFGPGTRLTVL.

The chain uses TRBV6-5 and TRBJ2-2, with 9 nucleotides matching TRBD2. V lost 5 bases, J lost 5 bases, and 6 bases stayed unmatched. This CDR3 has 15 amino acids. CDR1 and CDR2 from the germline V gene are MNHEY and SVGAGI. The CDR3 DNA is TGTGCCAGCAGTCAGGTGGCGGGGGGGACCGGGGAGCTGTTTTTT. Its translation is CASSQVAGGTGELFF.

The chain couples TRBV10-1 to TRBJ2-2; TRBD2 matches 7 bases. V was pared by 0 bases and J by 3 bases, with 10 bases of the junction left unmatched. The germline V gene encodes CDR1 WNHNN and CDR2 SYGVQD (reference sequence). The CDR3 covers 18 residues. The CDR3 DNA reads TGCGCCAGCAGTGAGTCAGTGGGGCTAGCGGTACACACCGGGGAGCTGTTTTTT. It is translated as CASSESVGLAVHTGELFF.

The CDR3 DNA follows: TGTGCCAGCAGCGTAGGTTGGGTAGGGGGACCGGCGAACACCGGGGAGCTGTTTTTT. Protein: CASSVGWVGGPANTGELFF. The chain combines TRBV9 with TRBJ2-2, with TRBD1 as a possible D gene (6 bases). The germline V gene has CDR1 SGDLS and CDR2 YYNGEE. The V end was cut by 0 bases, the J end by 0 bases, with 18 bases between. The CDR3 sequence is 19 residues long. The full variable domain, with the rest looked up from reference TRBV9 and TRBJ2-2, is DSGVTQTPKHLITATGQRVTLRCSPRSGDLSVYWYQQSLDQGLQFLIQYYNGEERAKGNILERFSAQQFPDLHSELNLSSLELGDSALYFCASSVGWVGGPANTGELFFGEGSRLTVL.

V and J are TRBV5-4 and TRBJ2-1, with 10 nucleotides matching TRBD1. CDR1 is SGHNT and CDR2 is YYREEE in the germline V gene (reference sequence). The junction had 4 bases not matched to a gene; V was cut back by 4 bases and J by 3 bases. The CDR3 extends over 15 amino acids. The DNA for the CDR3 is TGTGCCAGCAGCCCTGGGACAGGGGACTACAATGAGCAGTTCTTC. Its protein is CASSPGTGDYNEQFF.

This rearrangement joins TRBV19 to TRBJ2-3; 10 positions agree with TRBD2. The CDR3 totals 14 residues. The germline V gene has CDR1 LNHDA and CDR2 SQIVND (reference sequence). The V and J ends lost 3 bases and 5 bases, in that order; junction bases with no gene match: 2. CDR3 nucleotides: TGTGCCAGTAGTATTATAGCGGGAGGAGATACGCAGTATTTT. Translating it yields CASSIIAGGDTQYF.

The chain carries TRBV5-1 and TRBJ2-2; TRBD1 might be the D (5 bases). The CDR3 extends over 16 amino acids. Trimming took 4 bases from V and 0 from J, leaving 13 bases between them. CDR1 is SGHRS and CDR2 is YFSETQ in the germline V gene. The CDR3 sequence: CASSPEDISNTGELFF. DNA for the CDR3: TGCGCCAGCAGCCCTGAGGACATTTCGAACACCGGGGAGCTGTTTTTT.

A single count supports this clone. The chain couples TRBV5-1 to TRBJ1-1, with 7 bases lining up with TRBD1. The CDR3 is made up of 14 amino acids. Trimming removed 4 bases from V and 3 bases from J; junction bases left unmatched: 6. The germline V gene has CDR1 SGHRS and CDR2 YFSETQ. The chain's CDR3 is CASSTTGEHTEAFF. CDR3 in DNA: TGCGCCAGCAGCACTACAGGGGAGCACACTGAAGCTTTCTTT. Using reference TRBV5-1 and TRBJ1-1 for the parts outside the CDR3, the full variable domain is KAGVTQTPRYLIKTRGQQVTLSCSPISGHRSVSWYQQTPGQGLQFLFEYFSETQRNKGNFPGRFSGRQFSNSRSEMNVSTLELGDSALYLCASSTTGEHTEAFFGQGTRLTVV.

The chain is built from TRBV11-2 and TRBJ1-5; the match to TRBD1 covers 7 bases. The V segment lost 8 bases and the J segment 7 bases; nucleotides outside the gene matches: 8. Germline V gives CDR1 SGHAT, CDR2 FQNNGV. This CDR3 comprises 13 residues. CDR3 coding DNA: TGTGCCAGCGCCACAGGGGTGAAACAGCCCCAGCATTTT. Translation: CASATGVKQPQHF.

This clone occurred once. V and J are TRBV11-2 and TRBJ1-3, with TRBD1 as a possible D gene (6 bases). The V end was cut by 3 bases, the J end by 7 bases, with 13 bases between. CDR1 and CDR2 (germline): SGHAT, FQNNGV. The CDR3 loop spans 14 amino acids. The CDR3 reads CASSFWGLENTIYF. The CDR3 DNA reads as TGTGCCAGCAGCTTCTGGGGGCTGGAGAACACCATATATTTT.

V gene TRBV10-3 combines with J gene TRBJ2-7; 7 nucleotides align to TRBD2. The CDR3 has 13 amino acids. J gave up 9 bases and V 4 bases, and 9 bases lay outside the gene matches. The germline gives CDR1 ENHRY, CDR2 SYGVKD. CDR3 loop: CAISGGRDEAQYF. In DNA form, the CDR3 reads TGTGCCATCAGTGGGGGGAGGGACGAGGCGCAGTACTTC.

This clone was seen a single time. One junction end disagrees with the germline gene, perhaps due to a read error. CDR3 nucleotides: TGTGCCAGCAGCCAAAGTCTACGGCAGGCTCTTTCGTTC. Its translation is CASSQSLRQALSF. The chain recombines TRBV3-1 (or the pseudogene TRBV3-2) with TRBJ1-2; no clear D gene. From germline, CDR1 is LGHDT and CDR2 YNNKEL (reference sequence). The length of the CDR3 is 13 residues.

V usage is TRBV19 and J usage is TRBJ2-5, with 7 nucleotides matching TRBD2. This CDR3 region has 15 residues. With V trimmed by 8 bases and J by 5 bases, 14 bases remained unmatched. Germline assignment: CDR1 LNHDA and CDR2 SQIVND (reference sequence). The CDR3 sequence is CASGAGGTPIETQYF. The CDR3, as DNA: TGTGCCAGTGGTGCCGGGGGGACTCCAATCGAGACCCAGTACTTC.

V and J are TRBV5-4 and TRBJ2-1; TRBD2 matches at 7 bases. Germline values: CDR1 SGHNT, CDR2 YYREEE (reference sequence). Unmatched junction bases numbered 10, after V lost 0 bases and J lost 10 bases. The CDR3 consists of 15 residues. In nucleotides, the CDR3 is TGTGCCAGCAGCTTGGTCGCTAGCGGTCCGGGAGAGCAGTTCTTC. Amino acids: CASSLVASGPGEQFF.

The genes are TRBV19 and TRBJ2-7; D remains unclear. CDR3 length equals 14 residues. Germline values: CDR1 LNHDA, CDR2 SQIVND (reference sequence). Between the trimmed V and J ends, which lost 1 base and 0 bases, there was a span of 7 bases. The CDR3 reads CASSIGVSSYEQYF. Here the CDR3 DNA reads TGTGCCAGTAGTATAGGAGTGAGCTCCTACGAGCAGTACTTC.

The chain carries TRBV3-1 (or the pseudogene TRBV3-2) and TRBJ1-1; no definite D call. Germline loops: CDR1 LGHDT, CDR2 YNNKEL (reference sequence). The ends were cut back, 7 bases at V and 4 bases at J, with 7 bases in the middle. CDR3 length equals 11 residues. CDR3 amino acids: CASNGGTEAFF. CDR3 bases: TGTGCCAGCAACGGAGGCACTGAAGCTTTCTTT.

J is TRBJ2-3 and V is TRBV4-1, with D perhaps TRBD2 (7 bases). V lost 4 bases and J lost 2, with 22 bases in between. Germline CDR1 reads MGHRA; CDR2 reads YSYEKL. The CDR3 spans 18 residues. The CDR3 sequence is CASSPLSPGGHFTDTQYF. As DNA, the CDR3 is TGCGCCAGCAGCCCCCTATCGCCGGGGGGACACTTCACAGATACGCAGTATTTT.

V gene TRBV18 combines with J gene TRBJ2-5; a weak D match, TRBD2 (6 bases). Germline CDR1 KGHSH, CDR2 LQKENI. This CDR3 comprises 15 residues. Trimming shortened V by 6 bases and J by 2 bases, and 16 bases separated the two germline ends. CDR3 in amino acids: CASSPRDFQQETQYF. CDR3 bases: TGTGCCAGCTCGCCCCGGGACTTCCAGCAAGAGACCCAGTACTTC. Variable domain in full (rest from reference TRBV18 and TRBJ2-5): NAGVMQNPRHLVRRRGQEARLRCSPMKGHSHVYWYRQLPEEGLKFMVYLQKENIIDESGMPKERFSAEFPKEGPSILRIQQVVRGDSAAYFCASSPRDFQQETQYFGPGTRLLVL.

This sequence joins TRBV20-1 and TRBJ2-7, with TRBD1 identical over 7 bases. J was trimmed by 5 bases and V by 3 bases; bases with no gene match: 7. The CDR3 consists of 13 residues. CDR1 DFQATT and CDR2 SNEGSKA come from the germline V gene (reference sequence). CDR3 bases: TGCAGTGCTAGTGCCAGGGGGTTCAACGAGCAGTACTTC. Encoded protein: CSASARGFNEQYF.